Below are 4 T cell receptor beta chains sequenced from a single sample in a study of blood T cell repertoires in COVID-19. Sequenced by immunoSEQ multiplex PCR; TCRdb stores in-frame clones only, minus some. The sample consists of 90,000 to 130,000 clones, around 80% of them appearing once. What was sequenced was peripheral blood. The origin of the receptors is a woman aged 70 to 79 with acute or convalescent COVID-19.

The chain joins TRBV7-7 to TRBJ2-1; the match to TRBD2 covers 10 bases. The V gene end was trimmed by 1 base and the J gene end by 7 bases; junction bases not matched to a gene: 10. The CDR3 runs 17 residues. Germline V gene data show CDR1 as SSHAT and CDR2 as FNYEAQ (reference sequence). In DNA form, the CDR3 reads TGTGCCAGCAGCTTAGGAGTGATAGCGGGAGGTCTGAATGAGCAGTTCTTC. This encodes CASSLGVIAGGLNEQFF.

V usage is TRBV12-3 or TRBV12-4 and J usage is TRBJ1-1, with 8 bases identical to TRBD1. The CDR3 is 12 amino acids. V shed 6 bases and J 11 bases; nucleotides not matched to a gene: 8. For the CDR3, the DNA is TGTGCCAGCAGAACAACAGGGGGGGAGGCTTTCTTT. It codes for CASRTTGGEAFF.

The chain carries TRBV11-2 and TRBJ2-1, with D perhaps matching TRBD2 (5 bases). Trimming took off 7 bases at V and 9 bases at J, with 16 bases between the two ends. CDR3 size: 13 residues. Germline loops: CDR1 SGHAT, CDR2 FQNNGV. CDR3 loop: CASTRSGGFEQFF. The DNA of the CDR3 is TGTGCCAGCACCCGAAGCGGTGGTTTTGAGCAGTTCTTC.

The chain employs TRBV18 and TRBJ1-2; the match to TRBD1 covers 9 bases. The germline CDR1 and CDR2 sequences are KGHSH and LQKENI. J gave up 10 bases and V 3 bases, and 12 bases lay outside the gene matches. The CDR3 totals 15 residues. The CDR3 nucleotides read TGTGCCAGCTCACCTTCGGGACAGGGATCTATGGTCTACACCTTC. Translated, it gives CASSPSGQGSMVYTF.